This T cell receptor beta chain was retrieved from a study of T cell responses to AZD1222 COVID-19 vaccine. Analysis merged second doses at about 4 or about 12 weeks. This CDR3 spans 15 amino acids. The J segment lost 9 bases and the V segment lost 4 bases, leaving 14 bases of the junction unmatched. In germline, CDR1 is GTSNPN, CDR2 SVGIG (reference sequence). Of note for this clone: Its antigen is still unknown.

Study results and caveats: Only a handful of AZD1222 recipients, about six in all, had baseline seropositivity. Spike-specific TCR breadth and depth were elevated following two AZD1222 doses. Per reports, nearly half of all spike-specific TCRs target regions that are unmutated in variants.

Profiling relied on immunoSEQ multiplex PCR, and the TCRdb table lists in-frame clones only, not all of them. The sample contains 27,000 or so clones, approximately 92% of which appear only once. The sample here was peripheral blood, taken 28 days after the second AZD1222 dose. The rearrangement uses TRBV30 and TRBJ2-2; 7 positions agree with TRBD1. This clonotype originated in an adult who received the AZD1222 COVID-19 vaccine. CDR3 sequence reads: CAWIRKGGKTRELFF. The CDR3 coding sequence is TGTGCCTGGATAAGGAAAGGGGGCAAGACCCGGGAGCTGTTTTTT.